The text below deals with one TCR beta chain. Its specific antigen is unknown. No quality values exist for individual bases; no much larger clone is one base distant. Each collaborating institution followed its own protocols to collect whole blood in K2EDTA tubes. Collaborator samples were shipped for TCRbeta analysis as frozen whole blood, isolated PBMCs, or DNA extracted from either sample type. TCRbeta CDR3 regions were amplified from genomic DNA using the immunoSEQ Assay, a bias-controlled multiplex PCR. On the study's bioinformatics: The number of nucleated cells in each sample was estimated from the amplification of reference gene primers within the assay. To quantify the absolute abundance of each unique TCRbeta CDR3 rearrangement, sequence reads were collapsed and filtered. For each sample, productive Simpson clonality was calculated as the square root of Simpson's diversity index across productive rearrangements. TCRdb mirrors the immuneACCESS table, restricted to in-frame sequences. Some clones are absent from its copies; in checked studies, under half trace to an unresolved V gene, and the reason for the others is unknown. The V and J calls and the clone size are those of that table, but D and trimming were determined from the DNA. The sample table holds about 240,000 clones, of which roughly 80% were seen once. The top ten clones comprise over 7.5% of the sample.

Reading the germline V gene gives CDR1 MNHEY and CDR2 SVGAGI. The CDR3, from cysteine to phenylalanine, totals 13 residues. Only the CDR3 part of the read is kept: 39 bases, read in frame from the first base. The V end loses 4 bases and the J end loses 10 bases, and a stretch of 11 bases separates them. The data stem from a study of blood T cell repertoires in COVID-19 (dated by TCRdb to 2020 to 2022). At the level of the whole study: Samples covering the acute and convalescent phases of COVID-19 were provided by collaborators in the United States, Italy and Spain. The prospective study material was composed of cDNA or gDNA derived from T cells, B-cell-depleted T cells, or PBMCs. Subjects who had been exposed to COVID-19, were actively infected with it, or had recovered from it provided the deeply sampled blood TCRbeta repertoires that made up the dataset. The repertoires were released in a freely available public database intended as a resource for research on the immune response to SARS-CoV-2. The samples were drawn from two sources: the first 160 participants of the ongoing ImmuneRACE study, and over 950 subjects contributed by 6 global collaborators. A de-identified subject ID, COVID-19 status, age in years and sex were almost always included in the sample metadata. Where available, HLA class I and class II types were taken from metadata supplied by the sample provider and were not determined by assay-based typing.

The full study reports these points: Clinical and demographic metadata were provided uncurated, with the amount varying by source and participant.

The chain uses TRBV6-5 and TRBJ1-6; TRBD1 is a possible D gene, resting on 6 matching bases. Sequences were obtained from peripheral blood. The receptor comes from a woman older than 75 with acute or convalescent COVID-19. The CDR3 protein sequence reads: CASSSTGGSPLHF. The DNA sequence follows: TGTGCCAGCAGTTCCACGGGGGGCTCACCCCTCCACTTT.